This T cell receptor (beta chain) was captured by sequencing in a study of cytomegalovirus exposure and HLA in healthy donors. Whole-study context: Clustering assigned roughly 81% of the 350 to 450 genotyped donors to the Caucasian-associated ancestry cluster. Whole-study findings and limits: The authors confirmed in vitro that a few CMV-associated chains were specific for CMV antigens.

Notes on this clone: What it recognizes is unknown.

The PCR had 60 Vbeta and 13 Jbeta primers. Profiling relied on immunoSEQ multiplex PCR, and the TCRdb table lists in-frame clones only, not all of them. Here the sample spans approximately 60,000 clones, over 80% being singletons. This CDR3 comprises 14 residues. Trimming took 7 bases from V and 5 from J, leaving 14 bases between them. Germline lookup yields CDR1 SNHLY and CDR2 FYNNEI. This clonotype originated in a young man in good health and CMV-seronegative. This chain links TRBV2 with TRBJ2-2, with D perhaps matching TRBD2 (5 bases). The sample taken for sequencing was PBMCs. The DNA of the CDR3 is TGTGCCAGCACTGGGAGTCGGGTTACCGGGGAGCTGTTTTTT. The encoded protein is CASTGSRVTGELFF.